This TCR beta chain was sequenced for a study of cytomegalovirus exposure and HLA in healthy donors. On the study more broadly: Ancestry clustering placed about 86% of approximately 420 genotyped donors in the Caucasian-associated cluster.

The CDR3 length is 17 residues. Germline CDR1 reads MGHRA; CDR2 reads YSYEKL. V trimming: 3 bases; J trimming: 3 bases; junction bases outside the gene matches: 10. As to this clone: Its antigen is unknown.

The PCR contained 60 Vbeta and 13 Jbeta primers. Some clones are missing from TCRdb's copy, which holds only in-frame ones; the method was immunoSEQ multiplex PCR. This sample yields about 130,000 clones, of which roughly 88% are seen a single time; under 3.5% belongs to the top ten. Study results and limitations: Presence/absence analyses supposed approximately even sequencing depth among donors.

The specimen was PBMCs. This clonotype was obtained from a man between 50 and 59 years old in good health and CMV-seronegative. The chain has TRBV4-1 and TRBJ2-3; 9 bases are a match to TRBD2. The CDR3 spells CASSQARAGLATDTQYF. CDR3 bases: TGCGCCAGCAGCCAGGCCAGGGCGGGACTAGCAACAGATACGCAGTATTTT.